In its sample, the clone carrying this TCR beta chain was seen many times. Its antigen is unknown. This entry is derived from a study of human T cells and chemical hapten exposure. Broader study findings: No alteration of TCRs above 1 in 1000 frequency was seen with DPC sensitization.

The time point: patch test 1, 2 weeks after DPC sensitization. Described treatment: therapeutic diphenylcyclopropenone sensitization with weekly scalp DPC. Blood draws preceded each patch test application. The CDR3 has 14 residues. Deletions cut 6 bases from V and 5 bases from J, with 16 bases between. Germline loops: CDR1 MDHEN, CDR2 SYDVKM. Library preparation tagged each individual cDNA molecule with a unique molecular identifier. How the authors handled the data: Across samples, TCR counts had a median of around 100,000 and ranged from about 23,224 to 700,000. TCRdb ran MiXCR on the RACE reads and lists one entry per CDR3 protein. None of the V and J calls come from the authors' own analysis; TCRdb made them. Here the sample spans about 360,000 distinct CDR3 sequences, around 7% being singletons.

The J gene is TRBJ2-5, the V gene TRBV28; D gene unclear. The sequencing used whole blood, collected in connection with sensitization to the hapten diphenylcyclopropenone (DPC). This TCR derives from a woman aged 18 to 35 with alopecia areata. Some clones in this sample may be carry-over from other donors' samples. CDR3 coding DNA: TGTGCCAGCAGCCTCCTGGCCCCATCGGAGACCCAGTACTTC. The encoded protein is CASSLLAPSETQYF.